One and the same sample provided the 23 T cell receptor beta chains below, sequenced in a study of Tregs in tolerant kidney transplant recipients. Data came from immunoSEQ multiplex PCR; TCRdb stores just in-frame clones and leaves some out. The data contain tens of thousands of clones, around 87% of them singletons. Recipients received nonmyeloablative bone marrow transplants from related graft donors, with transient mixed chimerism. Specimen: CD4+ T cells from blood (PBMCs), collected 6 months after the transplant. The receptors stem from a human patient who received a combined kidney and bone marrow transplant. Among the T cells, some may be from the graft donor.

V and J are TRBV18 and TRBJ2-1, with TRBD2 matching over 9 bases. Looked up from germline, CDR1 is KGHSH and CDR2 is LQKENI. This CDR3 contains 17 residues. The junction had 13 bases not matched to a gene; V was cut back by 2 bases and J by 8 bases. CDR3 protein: CASSPINGRLAGYEQFF. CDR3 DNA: TGTGCCAGCTCACCAATAAACGGCAGGCTAGCGGGATATGAGCAGTTCTTC.

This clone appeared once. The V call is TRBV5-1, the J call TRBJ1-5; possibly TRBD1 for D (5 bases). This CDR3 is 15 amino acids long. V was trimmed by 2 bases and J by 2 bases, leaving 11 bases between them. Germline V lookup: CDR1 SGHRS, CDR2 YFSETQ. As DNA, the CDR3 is TGCGCCAGCAGCTTAGGGACTGGGGGCAATCAGCCCCAGCATTTT. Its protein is CASSLGTGGNQPQHF. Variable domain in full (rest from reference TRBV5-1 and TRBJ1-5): KAGVTQTPRYLIKTRGQQVTLSCSPISGHRSVSWYQQTPGQGLQFLFEYFSETQRNKGNFPGRFSGRQFSNSRSEMNVSTLELGDSALYLCASSLGTGGNQPQHFGDGTRLSIL.

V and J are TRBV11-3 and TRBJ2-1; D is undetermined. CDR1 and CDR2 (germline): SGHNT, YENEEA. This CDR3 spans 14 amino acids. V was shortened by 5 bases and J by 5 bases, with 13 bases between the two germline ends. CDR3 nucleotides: TGTGCCAGCAGCCTCTTTACCCAGAACAATGAGCAGTTCTTC. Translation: CASSLFTQNNEQFF.

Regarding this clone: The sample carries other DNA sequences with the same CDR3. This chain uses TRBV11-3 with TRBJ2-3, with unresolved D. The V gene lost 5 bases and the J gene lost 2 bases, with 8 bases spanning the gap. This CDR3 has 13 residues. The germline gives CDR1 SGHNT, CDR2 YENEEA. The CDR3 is CASSPRVTDTQYF. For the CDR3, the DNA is TGTGCCAGCAGCCCGAGAGTCACAGATACGCAGTATTTT.

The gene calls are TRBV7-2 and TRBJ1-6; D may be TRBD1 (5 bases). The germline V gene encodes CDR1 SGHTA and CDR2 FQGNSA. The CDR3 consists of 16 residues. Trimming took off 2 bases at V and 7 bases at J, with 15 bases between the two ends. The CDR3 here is CASSLYSAGGNSPLHF. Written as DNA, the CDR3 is TGTGCCAGCAGCTTATATTCTGCGGGGGGGAATTCACCCCTCCACTTT.

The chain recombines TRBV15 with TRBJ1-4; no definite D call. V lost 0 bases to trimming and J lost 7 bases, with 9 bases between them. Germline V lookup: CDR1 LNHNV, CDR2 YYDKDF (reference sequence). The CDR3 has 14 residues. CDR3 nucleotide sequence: TGTGCCACCAGCAGAGATCCGACAATTGAAAAACTGTTTTTT. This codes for CATSRDPTIEKLFF.

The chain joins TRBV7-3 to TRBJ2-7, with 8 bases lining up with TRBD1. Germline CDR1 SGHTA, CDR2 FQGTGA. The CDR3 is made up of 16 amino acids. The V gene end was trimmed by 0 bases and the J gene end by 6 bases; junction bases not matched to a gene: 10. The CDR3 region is CASSLTSRGPRGEQYF. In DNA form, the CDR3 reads TGTGCCAGCAGCTTAACTAGCAGGGGGCCACGGGGCGAGCAGTACTTC.

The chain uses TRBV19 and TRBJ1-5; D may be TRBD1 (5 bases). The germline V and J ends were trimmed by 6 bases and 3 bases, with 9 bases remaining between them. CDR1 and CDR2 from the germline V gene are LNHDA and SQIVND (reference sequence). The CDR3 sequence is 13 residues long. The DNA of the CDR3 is TGTGCCAGTAGAGGCAGGGCCAATCAGCCCCAGCATTTT. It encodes CASRGRANQPQHF.

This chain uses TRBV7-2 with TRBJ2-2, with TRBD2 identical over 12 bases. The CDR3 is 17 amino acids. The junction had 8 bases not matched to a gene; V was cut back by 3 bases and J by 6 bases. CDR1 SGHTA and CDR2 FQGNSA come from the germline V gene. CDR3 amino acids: CASSFWRLAGAAGELFF. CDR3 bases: TGTGCCAGCAGCTTTTGGCGACTAGCGGGAGCGGCCGGGGAGCTGTTTTTT.

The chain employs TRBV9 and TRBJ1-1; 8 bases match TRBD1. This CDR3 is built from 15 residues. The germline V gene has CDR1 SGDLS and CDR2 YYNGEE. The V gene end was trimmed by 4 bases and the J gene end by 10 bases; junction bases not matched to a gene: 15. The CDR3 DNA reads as TGTGCCAGCAGCCCACGGACAGGGTCGTACGTGAGAGCTTTCTTT. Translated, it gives CASSPRTGSYVRAFF.

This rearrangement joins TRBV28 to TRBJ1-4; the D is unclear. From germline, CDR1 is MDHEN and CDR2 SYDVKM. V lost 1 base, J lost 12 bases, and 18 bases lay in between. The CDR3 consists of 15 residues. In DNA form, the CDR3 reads TGTGCCAGCAGTTTATTCAGGTCGGGTGGGAGGGAACTGTTTTTT. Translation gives CASSLFRSGGRELFF.

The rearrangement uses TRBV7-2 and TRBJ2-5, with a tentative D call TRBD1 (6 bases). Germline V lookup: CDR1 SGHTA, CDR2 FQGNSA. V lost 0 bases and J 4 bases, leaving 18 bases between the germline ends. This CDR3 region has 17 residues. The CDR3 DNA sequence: TGTGCCAGCAGCTTAGCGCTCGCAGGGGTAGTAGGAGAGACCCAGTACTTC. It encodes CASSLALAGVVGETQYF.

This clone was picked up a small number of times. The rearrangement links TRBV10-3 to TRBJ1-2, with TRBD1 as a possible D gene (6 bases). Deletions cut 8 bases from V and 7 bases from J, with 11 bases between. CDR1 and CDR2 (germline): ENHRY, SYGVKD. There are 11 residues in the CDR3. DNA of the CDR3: TGTGCCATCGGGGCAGGGGCTGGCTACACCTTC. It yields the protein CAIGAGAGYTF.

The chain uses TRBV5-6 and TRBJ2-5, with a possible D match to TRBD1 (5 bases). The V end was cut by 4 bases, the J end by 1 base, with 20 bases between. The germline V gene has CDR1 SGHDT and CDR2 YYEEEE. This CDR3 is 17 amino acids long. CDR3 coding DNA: TGTGCCAGCAGCCCGGGCGAAGTACAGGCGATCCAAGAGACCCAGTACTTC. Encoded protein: CASSPGEVQAIQETQYF.

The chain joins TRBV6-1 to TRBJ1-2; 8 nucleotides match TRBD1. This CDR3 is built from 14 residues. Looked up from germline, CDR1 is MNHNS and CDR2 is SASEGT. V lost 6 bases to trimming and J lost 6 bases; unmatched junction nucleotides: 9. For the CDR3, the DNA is TGTGCCAGCAGATATGGTACAGGGGGTAATGGCTACACCTTC. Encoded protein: CASRYGTGGNGYTF.

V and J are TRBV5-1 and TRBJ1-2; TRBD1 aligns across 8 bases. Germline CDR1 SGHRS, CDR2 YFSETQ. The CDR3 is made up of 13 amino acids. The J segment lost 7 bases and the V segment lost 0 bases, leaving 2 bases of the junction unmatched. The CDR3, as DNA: TGCGCCAGCAGCTTGGGAGACAGGGGTGGCTACACCTTC. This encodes CASSLGDRGGYTF.

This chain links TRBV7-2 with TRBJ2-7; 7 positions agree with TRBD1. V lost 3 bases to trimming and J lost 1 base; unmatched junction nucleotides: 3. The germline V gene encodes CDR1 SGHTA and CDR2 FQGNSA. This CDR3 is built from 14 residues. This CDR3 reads CASSFGQESYEQYF. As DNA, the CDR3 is TGTGCCAGCAGCTTCGGACAGGAATCCTACGAGCAGTACTTC.

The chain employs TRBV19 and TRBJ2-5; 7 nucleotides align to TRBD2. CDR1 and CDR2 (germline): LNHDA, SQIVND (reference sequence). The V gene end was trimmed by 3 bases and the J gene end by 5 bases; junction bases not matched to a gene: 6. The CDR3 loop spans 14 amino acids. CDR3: CASSMEGGRETQYF. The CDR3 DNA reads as TGTGCCAGTAGTATGGAGGGAGGGAGGGAGACCCAGTACTTC. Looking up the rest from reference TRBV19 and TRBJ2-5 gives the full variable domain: DGGITQSPKYLFRKEGQNVTLSCEQNLNHDAMYWYRQDPGQGLRLIYYSQIVNDFQKGDIAEGYSVSREKKESFPLTVTSAQKNPTAFYLCASSMEGGRETQYFGPGTRLLVL.

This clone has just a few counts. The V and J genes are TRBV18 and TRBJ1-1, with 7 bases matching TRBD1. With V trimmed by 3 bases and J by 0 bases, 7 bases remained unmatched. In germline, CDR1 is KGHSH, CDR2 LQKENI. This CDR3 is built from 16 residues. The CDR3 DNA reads TGTGCCAGCTCACCGAATAGGGGGCGGATGAACACTGAAGCTTTCTTT. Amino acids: CASSPNRGRMNTEAFF. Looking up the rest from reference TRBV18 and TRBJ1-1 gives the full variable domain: NAGVMQNPRHLVRRRGQEARLRCSPMKGHSHVYWYRQLPEEGLKFMVYLQKENIIDESGMPKERFSAEFPKEGPSILRIQQVVRGDSAAYFCASSPNRGRMNTEAFFGQGTRLTVV.

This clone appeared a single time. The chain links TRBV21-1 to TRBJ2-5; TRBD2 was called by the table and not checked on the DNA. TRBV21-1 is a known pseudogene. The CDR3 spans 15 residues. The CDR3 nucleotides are TGTGCCAGCAGCGGATTAGCGGGGGGGAAAGAGACCCAGTACTTC. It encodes CASSGLAGGKETQYF.

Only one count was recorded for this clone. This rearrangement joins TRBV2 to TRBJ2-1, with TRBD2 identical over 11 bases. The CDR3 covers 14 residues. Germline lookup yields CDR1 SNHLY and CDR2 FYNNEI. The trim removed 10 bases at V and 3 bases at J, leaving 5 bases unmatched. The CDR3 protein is CATYSGGVYNEQFF. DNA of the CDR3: TGTGCCACCTATAGCGGGGGGGTCTACAATGAGCAGTTCTTC.

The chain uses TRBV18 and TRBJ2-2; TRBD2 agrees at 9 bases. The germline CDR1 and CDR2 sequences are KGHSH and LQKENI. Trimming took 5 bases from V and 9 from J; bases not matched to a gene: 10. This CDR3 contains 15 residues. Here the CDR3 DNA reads TGTGCCAGCTCATACGCGGGAGGGCAGACCAGGGAGCTGTTTTTT. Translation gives CASSYAGGQTRELFF.

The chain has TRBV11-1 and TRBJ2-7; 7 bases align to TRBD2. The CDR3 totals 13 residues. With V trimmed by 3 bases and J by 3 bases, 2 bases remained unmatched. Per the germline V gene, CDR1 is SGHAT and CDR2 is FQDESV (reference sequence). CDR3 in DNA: TGTGCCAGCAGCTTCGCTAGCGGCTACGAGCAGTACTTC. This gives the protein CASSFASGYEQYF.